Shown below are 25 T cell receptor beta chains from a single sample sequenced in a study of shared clonotypes between healthy human individuals. Assay: immunoSEQ multiplex PCR; the TCRdb copy retains only in-frame clones and omits some. The repertoire has approximately 2.5 million clones, 90% to 95% of them found once; the top ten carry 0.36%. Material for sequencing was naive CD4+ T cells from PBMCs. Subset: CD45RA+ positively selected. The receptors were sampled from a man aged 18 to 29 in good health. Some clones in this sample may be carry-over from other donors' samples.

With regard to this clone: This same CDR3 is encoded by further DNA sequences in the sample. V gene TRBV7-2 combines with J gene TRBJ1-2; D is uncertain. The V end lost 1 base, the J end lost 4 bases, and 4 bases lay between the germline ends. Looked up from germline, CDR1 is SGHTA and CDR2 is FQGNSA. The CDR3 is made up of 12 amino acids. The CDR3 DNA sequence: TGTGCCAGCAGCTTAGGGCTCTATGGCTACACCTTC. The encoded protein is CASSLGLYGYTF.

The genes are TRBV7-9 and TRBJ1-1, with TRBD1 matching 9 bases. The germline CDR1 and CDR2 sequences are SEHNR and FQNEAQ (reference sequence). The CDR3 spans 15 residues. Losses at the gene ends were 1 base for V and 3 bases for J; bases not matched to a gene: 3. CDR3 residues: CASSLERTGDTEAFF. In nucleotides, the CDR3 is TGTGCCAGCAGCTTAGAACGGACAGGGGACACTGAAGCTTTCTTT.

The chain is built from TRBV14 and TRBJ1-2; 8 nucleotides line up with TRBD1. V trimming: 2 bases; J trimming: 2 bases; junction bases outside the gene matches: 7. The CDR3 contains 16 residues. Germline V gene lookup returns CDR1 SGHDN and CDR2 FVKESK. This CDR3 reads CASSQSSGQANYGYTF. For the CDR3, the DNA is TGTGCCAGCAGCCAAAGCTCGGGACAGGCCAACTATGGCTACACCTTC.

This chain joins TRBV29-1 and TRBJ1-2; tentatively, D is TRBD1 (5 bases). Trimming stripped 4 bases from V and 7 bases from J, with 19 bases between. The germline gives CDR1 SQVTM, CDR2 ANQGSEA. This CDR3 contains 14 residues. For the CDR3, the DNA is TGCAGCGTTGGGGGTTGGGCGGGGCGAGGTGGCTACACCTTC. It translates to CSVGGWAGRGGYTF.

The V and J genes are TRBV6-1 and TRBJ2-3, with a tentative D call TRBD2 (6 bases). The CDR3 contains 15 residues. The germline CDR1 and CDR2 sequences are MNHNS and SASEGT. Trimming removed 7 bases from V and 0 bases from J, with 14 bases in between. The CDR3 region has the DNA TGTGCCAGCACTTTGGGTAGCGGCAGCACAGATACGCAGTATTTT. This translates into CASTLGSGSTDTQYF.

The chain employs TRBV6-5 and TRBJ2-1; D is ambiguous. The germline CDR1 and CDR2 sequences are MNHEY and SVGAGI. CDR3 length equals 12 residues. Trimming cost V 6 bases and J 8 bases, with 11 bases left between them. This CDR3 reads CASSHSGDEQFF. DNA of the CDR3: TGTGCCAGCAGCCACAGTGGGGATGAGCAGTTCTTC.

The V and J genes are TRBV7-9 and TRBJ2-1; 9 nucleotides align to TRBD2. Trimming cost V 1 base and J 5 bases; bases outside gene matches: 12. This CDR3 comprises 18 residues. Germline lookup yields CDR1 SEHNR and CDR2 FQNEAQ (reference sequence). The CDR3 protein is CASSLDLASGNEDNEQFF. The DNA for the CDR3 is TGTGCCAGCAGCTTAGACCTGGCTAGCGGGAACGAGGACAATGAGCAGTTCTTC.

The chain couples TRBV5-4 to TRBJ2-3; no reliable D call. This CDR3 is built from 15 residues. Germline loops: CDR1 SGHNT, CDR2 YYREEE (reference sequence). Trimming pared 1 base from V and 0 bases from J, leaving 9 bases between. The CDR3 region has the DNA TGTGCCAGCAGCTTGTCGGCTCAAAGCACAGATACGCAGTATTTT. The encoded protein is CASSLSAQSTDTQYF.

The chain is built from TRBV19 and TRBJ1-1; a weak D match, TRBD1 (5 bases). V shed 3 bases and J shed 5 bases, with 13 bases lying between them. CDR3 length: 14 residues. Germline V lookup: CDR1 LNHDA, CDR2 SQIVND (reference sequence). CDR3 region: CASSITPRGTEAFF. CDR3 nucleotide sequence: TGTGCCAGTAGTATTACACCCCGGGGGACTGAAGCTTTCTTT.

The gene calls are TRBV28 and TRBJ1-2; D is uncertain. This CDR3 is 18 amino acids long. V was shortened by 3 bases and J by 2 bases, with 22 bases between the two germline ends. The germline V gene has CDR1 MDHEN and CDR2 SYDVKM. The CDR3 DNA follows: TGTGCCAGCAGTTTGAATGTCGGTGTAGGCAGAAAAAACTATGGCTACACCTTC. Translating it yields CASSLNVGVGRKNYGYTF.

The chain has TRBV2 and TRBJ1-1, with 11 bases matching TRBD1. Germline V gene data show CDR1 as SNHLY and CDR2 as FYNNEI. V was clipped by 6 bases and J by 3 bases; unmatched bases: 3. The CDR3 is 14 residues long. The chain's CDR3 is CASRDRGRHTEAFF. The CDR3 nucleotides are TGTGCCAGCAGGGACAGGGGGCGTCACACTGAAGCTTTCTTT.

The V gene is TRBV30, the J gene TRBJ2-1; 8 nucleotides align to TRBD2. There are 13 residues in the CDR3. Germline values: CDR1 GTSNPN, CDR2 SVGIG (reference sequence). V shed 3 bases, J shed 2 bases, and the junction held 0 bases outside the gene matches. In DNA form, the CDR3 reads TGTGCCTGGAGACTAGCGGCCTACAATGAGCAGTTCTTC. Protein: CAWRLAAYNEQFF.

Details on this clone: This specimen includes other DNA sequences encoding the same CDR3. The chain links TRBV27 to TRBJ1-1, with 9 bases aligning to TRBD1. This CDR3 has 14 amino acids. J was trimmed by 5 bases and V by 2 bases; bases with no gene match: 3. Germline values: CDR1 MNHEY, CDR2 SMNVEV (reference sequence). The CDR3 is CASSLDRGGTEAFF. CDR3 in DNA: TGTGCCAGCAGTTTAGACAGGGGGGGAACTGAAGCTTTCTTT.

This rearrangement joins TRBV18 to TRBJ1-2; D unclear. The length of the CDR3 is 15 residues. Germline CDR1 is KGHSH and CDR2 is LQKENI. Trimming shortened V by 0 bases and J by 3 bases, and 11 bases separated the two germline ends. The CDR3 DNA sequence: TGTGCCAGCTCACCACCTGGTCAGGTTGACTATGGCTACACCTTC. Translated, it gives CASSPPGQVDYGYTF. The whole variable domain, filled in from reference TRBV18 and TRBJ1-2, reads NAGVMQNPRHLVRRRGQEARLRCSPMKGHSHVYWYRQLPEEGLKFMVYLQKENIIDESGMPKERFSAEFPKEGPSILRIQQVVRGDSAAYFCASSPPGQVDYGYTFGSGTRLTVV.

The V and J genes are TRBV4-1 and TRBJ2-4; 7 bases agree with TRBD1. Losses at the gene ends were 1 base for V and 10 bases for J; bases not matched to a gene: 19. This CDR3 has 18 residues. CDR1 and CDR2 from the germline V gene are MGHRA and YSYEKL. The CDR3 sequence: CASSQGNTAGGPHGIQYF. In DNA, the CDR3 is TGCGCCAGCAGCCAAGGTAACACGGCAGGGGGTCCCCATGGGATTCAGTACTTC.

This clone has a handful of counts. The gene calls are TRBV2 and TRBJ1-1; no firm D call. Germline assignment: CDR1 SNHLY and CDR2 FYNNEI. The CDR3 covers 13 residues. V lost 2 bases and J 3 bases, leaving 7 bases between the germline ends. The CDR3 is CASSELADTEAFF. CDR3 DNA: TGTGCCAGCAGTGAATTGGCGGACACTGAAGCTTTCTTT.

V and J are TRBV5-8 and TRBJ2-2, with D hard to call. The CDR3 is 15 residues long. Germline V CDR1 and CDR2: SGHTS, YDEGEE. The ends were cut back, 3 bases at V and 1 base at J, with 10 bases in the middle. The CDR3 protein is CASSSRRRNTGELFF. The CDR3 nucleotides read TGTGCCAGCAGCTCTCGACGGAGGAACACCGGGGAGCTGTTTTTT.

The J gene is TRBJ2-5, the V gene TRBV12-5, with unresolved D. Germline CDR1 and CDR2: LGHNT and FRNRAP. This CDR3 has 12 amino acids. V was clipped by 7 bases and J by 7 bases, with 13 bases between them. The CDR3 region has the DNA TGTGCTAGTGCCCCCCAATACGGGACCCAGTACTTC. It codes for CASAPQYGTQYF.

The gene calls are TRBV2 and TRBJ1-3; the D is unclear. Germline V gene sequence: CDR1 SNHLY, CDR2 FYNNEI. The CDR3 is 14 amino acids. V lost 8 bases and J lost 0, with 11 bases in between. DNA of the CDR3: TGTGCCAGCGCCCCTTCCTACTCTGGAAACACCATATATTTT. Its translation: CASAPSYSGNTIYF. The variable domain in full, with the rest retrieved from reference TRBV2 and TRBJ1-3, is EPEVTQTPSHQVTQMGQEVILRCVPISNHLYFYWYRQILGQKVEFLVSFYNNEISEKSEIFDDQFSVERPDGSNFTLKIRSTKLEDSAMYFCASAPSYSGNTIYFGEGSWLTVV.

The rearrangement links TRBV2 to TRBJ2-5; 11 nucleotides match TRBD1. There are 13 residues in the CDR3. Germline V gene data show CDR1 as SNHLY and CDR2 as FYNNEI. V was clipped by 5 bases and J by 5 bases; unmatched bases: 1. As DNA, the CDR3 is TGTGCCAGCAGTAGGGACAGGGGGGAGACCCAGTACTTC. Amino acids: CASSRDRGETQYF.

The chain uses TRBV10-1 and TRBJ2-1, with D possibly TRBD1 on 6 matching bases. There are 13 residues in the CDR3. Trimming took 8 bases from V and 8 from J, leaving 16 bases between them. Germline lookup yields CDR1 WNHNN and CDR2 SYGVQD (reference sequence). CDR3 loop: CASRRTVLDEQFF. The CDR3 DNA follows: TGCGCCAGCCGGAGGACAGTTTTGGATGAGCAGTTCTTC.

As regards this clone: This same CDR3 is encoded by further DNA sequences in the sample. The rearrangement links TRBV7-2 to TRBJ2-1, with D possibly being TRBD1 (5 bases). The V gene's germline CDR1 is SGHTA and CDR2 FQGNSA. The V gene lost 3 bases and the J gene lost 6 bases, with 12 bases spanning the gap. This CDR3 region has 14 residues. This chain's CDR3 is CASSFGADGNEQFF. The CDR3 coding sequence is TGTGCCAGCAGCTTTGGGGCCGATGGCAATGAGCAGTTCTTC.

The CDR3 loop reads CASSYSSRAYGYTF. The CDR3, as DNA: TGTGCCAGCAGTTACTCGAGCAGGGCCTATGGCTACACCTTC. The chain couples TRBV6-6 to TRBJ1-2, with D possibly being TRBD1 (5 bases). The germline CDR1 and CDR2 sequences are MNHNY and SVGAGI (reference sequence). The CDR3 has 14 amino acids. V was trimmed by 0 bases and J by 4 bases, leaving 9 bases between them.

V usage is TRBV6-5 and J usage is TRBJ1-1; weak D call: TRBD1 (5 bases). Germline V gene sequence: CDR1 MNHEY, CDR2 SVGAGI. V was pared by 6 bases and J by 2 bases, with 13 bases between. The CDR3 totals 14 residues. CDR3 amino acids: CASSRDRANTEAFF. CDR3 bases: TGTGCCAGCAGCCGCGACAGAGCAAACACTGAAGCTTTCTTT.

V and J are TRBV5-6 and TRBJ2-3; 9 bases match TRBD1. V shed 3 bases and J 0 bases; nucleotides not matched to a gene: 11. This CDR3 is built from 18 residues. The germline gives CDR1 SGHDT, CDR2 YYEEEE. Here the CDR3 reads CASSSGQGRGTSTDTQYF. CDR3 in DNA: TGTGCCAGCAGCTCGGGACAGGGAAGGGGAACTAGCACAGATACGCAGTATTTT.